The 14 T cell receptor beta chains below come from one sample, sequenced in a study of T-cell reconstitution after alpha-beta-depleted transplantation in children (dated by TCRdb to between 2015 and 2016). Receptors were amplified or captured by PCR. TCRdb names Illumina HiSeq 2500 as the instrument used. TCR libraries were prepared with molecular barcoding, using unique molecular identifiers to normalize TCRbeta repertoire quantification. Starting from the raw public reads, TCRdb applied fastp trimming at Q25, assembled clones with MiXCR and retained in-frame beta chains. Each entry merges the rows of one CDR3 protein and shows their most common DNA and genes. Present in this sample are some 500,000 distinct CDR3 sequences, about 33% of which were seen just once. Of the sample, around 2.3% falls within the top ten clones. The sample was PBMCs from the stem cell graft donor, taken from the stem cell graft. These receptor sequences come from a human donor who donated a stem cell graft to a child with aplastic anemia.

The V and J genes are TRBV5-1 and TRBJ2-5; possible D gene TRBD1, 6 bases. CDR1 SGHRS and CDR2 YFSETQ come from the germline V gene. Trimming removed 4 bases from V and 7 bases from J, with 14 bases in between. The CDR3 length is 13 residues. The CDR3 bases are TGCGCCAGCAGCGGGACACAAGAGTGGACCCAGTACTTC. It translates to CASSGTQEWTQYF. Drawing the rest from reference TRBV5-1 and TRBJ2-5, the complete variable domain is KAGVTQTPRYLIKTRGQQVTLSCSPISGHRSVSWYQQTPGQGLQFLFEYFSETQRNKGNFPGRFSGRQFSNSRSEMNVSTLELGDSALYLCASSGTQEWTQYFGPGTRLLVL.

The rearrangement joins TRBV6-5 to TRBJ2-3; D remains unclear. The V end lost 2 bases, the J end lost 6 bases, and 12 bases lay between the germline ends. This CDR3 region has 14 residues. Germline V gene sequence: CDR1 MNHEY, CDR2 SVGAGI. CDR3: CASSYMAGSDTQYF. The DNA of the CDR3 is TGTGCCAGCAGTTACATGGCAGGATCGGATACGCAGTATTTT.

The V call is TRBV20-1, the J call TRBJ1-5; D remains unclear. Germline V gene lookup returns CDR1 DFQATT and CDR2 SNEGSKA (reference sequence). The germline V and J ends were trimmed by 5 bases and 0 bases, with 5 bases remaining between them. The length of the CDR3 is 12 residues. CDR3 in DNA: TGCAGTGCTGGGCATAGCAATCAGCCCCAGCATTTT. It encodes CSAGHSNQPQHF.

The chain recombines TRBV24-1 with TRBJ2-7, with D possibly being TRBD2 (5 bases). CDR1 is KGHDR, CDR2 SFDVKD, per germline. This CDR3 spans 14 amino acids. V dropped 0 bases and J dropped 6 bases, with 11 bases sitting between them. The chain's CDR3 is CATSDLQFAGEQYV. DNA of the CDR3: TGTGCCACCAGTGATTTGCAGTTCGCGGGCGAGCAGTACGTC.

The CDR3 DNA is TGCAGCGTTGCAGAGGGCGGGACTATCTACGAGCAGTACTTC. This codes for CSVAEGGTIYEQYF. The chain combines TRBV29-1 with TRBJ2-7; TRBD2 matches 7 bases. Per germline, CDR1 SQVTM and CDR2 ANQGSEA. The CDR3 extends over 14 amino acids. Trimming removed 4 bases from V and 3 bases from J; junction bases left unmatched: 9.

This clonotype was picked up many times. V and J are TRBV7-2 and TRBJ2-7; D ambiguous. Trimming cost V 5 bases and J 2 bases, with 7 bases left between them. The CDR3 has 12 residues. Germline assignment: CDR1 SGHTA and CDR2 FQGNSA. In DNA, the CDR3 is TGTGCCAGCAGCCGTCTGACCTACGAGCAGTACTTC. This gives the protein CASSRLTYEQYF.

This clonotype occurred a few times. The chain joins TRBV3-1 to TRBJ1-2; no definite D call. Trimming shortened V by 0 bases and J by 4 bases, and 9 bases separated the two germline ends. CDR1 LGHDT and CDR2 YNNKEL come from the germline V gene (reference sequence). The CDR3 loop spans 14 amino acids. The CDR3 sequence is CASSQDNLGYGYTF. CDR3 nucleotide sequence: TGTGCCAGCAGCCAAGATAATTTGGGCTATGGCTACACCTTC.

In this sample, this clonotype turned up a few times. J is TRBJ2-2 and V is TRBV28, with 11 bases lining up with TRBD2. V dropped 6 bases and J dropped 4; count of bases not matched to a gene: 22. Germline V gene sequence: CDR1 MDHEN, CDR2 SYDVKM. This CDR3 contains 21 residues. The CDR3 region is CASRVQGFGSGRAEITGELFF. The CDR3 DNA reads TGTGCCAGCAGGGTACAGGGGTTCGGTAGCGGGAGGGCCGAGATCACCGGGGAGCTGTTTTTT.

This clonotype occurred a few times. The gene calls are TRBV4-3 and TRBJ2-3; 10 bases match TRBD1. This CDR3 spans 14 amino acids. The trim removed 4 bases at V and 6 bases at J, leaving 4 bases unmatched. Germline CDR1 is LGHNA and CDR2 is YSLEER. The CDR3 reads CASSPTTGGDTQYF. CDR3 bases: TGCGCCAGCAGCCCTACGACAGGGGGCGATACGCAGTATTTT.

The genes are TRBV5-1 and TRBJ2-2; D uncertain. This CDR3 contains 16 residues. V lost 6 bases and J 2 bases, leaving 17 bases between the germline ends. Germline CDR1 reads SGHRS; CDR2 reads YFSETQ. The CDR3 sequence: CASTLTVPGNTGELFF. For the CDR3, the DNA is TGCGCCAGCACTCTCACGGTCCCGGGTAACACCGGGGAGCTGTTTTTT.

V and J are TRBV11-1 and TRBJ2-1, with TRBD1 as a possible D gene (6 bases). V was clipped by 2 bases and J by 4 bases, with 12 bases between them. This CDR3 region has 15 residues. Looked up from germline, CDR1 is SGHAT and CDR2 is FQDESV (reference sequence). The CDR3 protein is CASSLLDSAYNEQFF. Written as DNA, the CDR3 is TGTGCCAGCAGCTTATTGGACAGCGCTTACAATGAGCAGTTCTTC.

This clonotype showed up just a few times. The chain is built from TRBV6-5 and TRBJ2-5; D gene uncertain. The CDR3 is 17 amino acids. V shed 0 bases and J shed 5 bases, with 19 bases lying between them. The germline V gene encodes CDR1 MNHEY and CDR2 SVGAGI. In DNA form, the CDR3 reads TGTGCCAGCAGTTACTCGGCGTCATACCCACATTGGGAGACCCAGTACTTC. It codes for CASSYSASYPHWETQYF.

The chain is built from TRBV19 and TRBJ2-7; the D gene is possibly TRBD1 (5 bases). Germline values: CDR1 LNHDA, CDR2 SQIVND (reference sequence). The CDR3 has 13 residues. The V end was cut by 5 bases, the J end by 2 bases, with 10 bases between. The CDR3 loop is CASSPGIAYEQYF. The CDR3 coding sequence is TGTGCCAGTAGTCCAGGGATTGCCTACGAGCAGTACTTC. Drawing the rest from reference TRBV19 and TRBJ2-7, the complete variable domain is DGGITQSPKYLFRKEGQNVTLSCEQNLNHDAMYWYRQDPGQGLRLIYYSQIVNDFQKGDIAEGYSVSREKKESFPLTVTSAQKNPTAFYLCASSPGIAYEQYFGPGTRLTVT.

This clonotype has just a few counts. J is TRBJ1-5 and V is TRBV20-1, with TRBD1 as a possible D gene (5 bases). Deletions cut 3 bases from V and 0 bases from J, with 12 bases between. Germline CDR1 reads DFQATT; CDR2 reads SNEGSKA (reference sequence). This CDR3 region has 15 residues. The CDR3 loop is CSARRGQASNQPQHF. The CDR3 DNA is TGCAGTGCTAGGAGGGGCCAGGCTAGCAATCAGCCCCAGCATTTT.